These 26 T cell receptor beta chains originate from one sample sequenced in a study of blood T cell repertoires in COVID-19 (dated by TCRdb to 2019 to 2021). The library was produced with the immunoSEQ multiplex PCR assay. In its TCRdb copy, this immuneACCESS table keeps in-frame sequences only and misses some clones. Where compared with another copy, unresolved V genes explain less than half of these, and the others have no known cause. The sample data list approximately 300,000 clones, and 85% of these were observed just once. Around 1.8% of the sample is held by the ten biggest clonotypes. The sample comprised PBMCs or T cells enriched from blood (not recorded which). Receptors were obtained from a woman in her 30s who had been exposed to COVID-19.

This clone was seen a few times. This chain connects TRBV27 to TRBJ1-2, with D perhaps matching TRBD1 (6 bases). Trimming took 4 bases from V and 3 from J, leaving 15 bases between them. CDR3 length: 15 residues. The germline V gene encodes CDR1 MNHEY and CDR2 SMNVEV (reference sequence). The CDR3 loop is CASSSTGTTHYGYTF. The CDR3 DNA reads as TGTGCCAGCAGTTCAACAGGGACTACCCACTATGGCTACACCTTC.

This chain links TRBV6-5 with TRBJ2-5; 10 nucleotides match TRBD1. In germline, CDR1 is MNHEY, CDR2 SVGAGI. V shed 6 bases, J shed 3 bases, and the junction held 7 bases outside the gene matches. There are 15 residues in the CDR3. The CDR3: CASRETGGAEETQYF. The CDR3 DNA sequence: TGTGCCAGCAGGGAGACAGGGGGCGCAGAAGAGACCCAGTACTTC.

The chain uses TRBV10-1 and TRBJ1-2; D unresolved. Germline CDR1 and CDR2: WNHNN and SYGVQD (reference sequence). Trimming shortened V by 3 bases and J by 6 bases, and 8 bases separated the two germline ends. The CDR3 has 12 residues. The CDR3 bases are TGCGCCAGCAGTGATCGGGTCAATGGCTACACCTTC. Protein sequence: CASSDRVNGYTF.

The rearrangement uses TRBV7-9 and TRBJ2-3, with 7 positions matching TRBD2. The V and J ends lost 0 bases and 1 base, in that order; junction bases with no gene match: 4. Germline lookup yields CDR1 SEHNR and CDR2 FQNEAQ (reference sequence). This CDR3 contains 16 residues. CDR3 nucleotide sequence: TGTGCCAGCAGCTTAGCCGGCGGGAGTGGCACAGATACGCAGTATTTT. Its protein is CASSLAGGSGTDTQYF.

V and J are TRBV7-2 and TRBJ2-5, with a tentative D call TRBD2 (6 bases). The CDR3 sequence is 15 residues long. Germline V gene data show CDR1 as SGHTA and CDR2 as FQGNSA. V lost 5 bases and J lost 2, with 15 bases in between. CDR3 nucleotides: TGTGCCAGCAGCCCCCACAAAGGGAGGCAAGAGACCCAGTACTTC. It specifies CASSPHKGRQETQYF.

This clone was recorded a few times. The chain carries TRBV5-1 and TRBJ2-7; TRBD2 is a possible D gene (5 bases). Trimming shortened V by 4 bases and J by 6 bases, and 23 bases separated the two germline ends. CDR3 size: 16 residues. CDR1 SGHRS and CDR2 YFSETQ come from the germline V gene. The chain's CDR3 is CASSPTTQDLLGEQYF. For the CDR3, the DNA is TGCGCCAGCAGCCCCACGACCCAGGACTTACTGGGCGAGCAGTACTTC.

A few counts support this clone. Within the sample, other DNA sequences also encode this same CDR3. The V and J genes are TRBV5-1 and TRBJ1-1; D might be TRBD1 (6 bases). The ends were cut back, 2 bases at V and 8 bases at J, with 7 bases in the middle. Germline assignment: CDR1 SGHRS and CDR2 YFSETQ. The CDR3 runs 11 residues. CDR3 coding DNA: TGCGCCAGCAGCTTAGACAGGGAAGCTTTCTTT. It translates to CASSLDREAFF.

This chain uses TRBV12-3 or TRBV12-4 with TRBJ2-1; 9 bases map to TRBD1. CDR3 length: 13 amino acids. The trim removed 10 bases at V and 6 bases at J, leaving 7 bases unmatched. This CDR3 is CATTATGGNEQFF. CDR3 DNA: TGTGCCACCACAGCGACAGGGGGCAATGAGCAGTTCTTC.

CDR3 DNA sequence: TGTGCCAGCGCGGGGACAGGGCCTCTCCCATTTTATGGCTACACCTTC. Amino acids: CASAGTGPLPFYGYTF. This chain joins TRBV28 and TRBJ1-2; 9 nucleotides line up with TRBD1. V trimming: 8 bases; J trimming: 5 bases; junction bases outside the gene matches: 15. Germline V CDR1 and CDR2: MDHEN, SYDVKM. The CDR3 sequence is 16 residues long.

This sequence joins TRBV4-2 and TRBJ2-2; 14 nucleotides match TRBD2. The CDR3 runs to 17 residues. The junction had 9 bases not matched to a gene; V was cut back by 5 bases and J by 7 bases. Germline V gene sequence: CDR1 LGHNA, CDR2 YNFKEQ. The CDR3 coding sequence is TGTGCCAGCAGCTATGGGACTAGCGGGAGTCAGGGCGGGGAGCTGTTTTTT. This translates into CASSYGTSGSQGGELFF.

A single count supports this clone. The chain employs TRBV7-2 and TRBJ2-5; the D is unclear. Germline V CDR1 and CDR2: SGHTA, FQGNSA. This CDR3 is built from 12 residues. The ends were cut back, 5 bases at V and 4 bases at J, with 8 bases in the middle. Here the CDR3 reads CASSLIRETQYF. The CDR3 DNA reads TGTGCCAGCAGCCTTATCAGAGAGACCCAGTACTTC.

The genes are TRBV28 and TRBJ2-7; D is ambiguous. V lost 6 bases to trimming and J lost 0 bases, with 15 bases between them. This CDR3 is built from 15 residues. Germline V gene lookup returns CDR1 MDHEN and CDR2 SYDVKM. Here the CDR3 reads CASRHLTEISYEQYF. CDR3 sequence (DNA): TGTGCCAGCAGGCACCTAACAGAGATCTCCTACGAGCAGTACTTC.

This chain uses TRBV28 with TRBJ1-1; D is possibly TRBD1 (5 bases). This CDR3 comprises 14 residues. V was trimmed by 3 bases and J by 3 bases, leaving 11 bases between them. The germline gives CDR1 MDHEN, CDR2 SYDVKM. The CDR3 loop reads CASSLQGLYTEAFF. The CDR3 DNA is TGTGCCAGCAGTTTGCAGGGTCTATACACTGAAGCTTTCTTT.

Comments on this clone: One end of the junction fails to match germline, which may point to a read error. The chain couples TRBV30 to TRBJ1-4, with D possibly TRBD1 on 6 matching bases. The CDR3 covers 13 residues. Germline V gene sequence: CDR1 GTSNPN, CDR2 SVGIG (reference sequence). CDR3 residues: CAGRGATNEKLFF. DNA for the CDR3: TGTGCCGGGAGGGGGGCCACTAATGAAAAACTGTTTTTT.

V is TRBV11-3 and J is TRBJ2-1; TRBD1 aligns across 11 bases. Losses at the gene ends were 1 base for V and 7 bases for J; bases not matched to a gene: 3. The CDR3 runs to 15 residues. CDR1 is SGHNT and CDR2 is YENEEA in the germline V gene. In DNA, the CDR3 is TGTGCCAGCAGCTTAGTCGGGACAGGGGGGAATGAGCAGTTCTTC. This codes for CASSLVGTGGNEQFF.

V is TRBV11-3 and J is TRBJ1-6, with 9 nucleotides matching TRBD1. V was pared by 5 bases and J by 8 bases, with 4 bases of the junction left unmatched. CDR1 is SGHNT, CDR2 YENEEA, per germline. The CDR3 spans 14 residues. CDR3 DNA: TGTGCCAGCAGCCCGACAGGGGGAGATTCACCCCTCCACTTT. It encodes CASSPTGGDSPLHF. The whole variable domain, remainder taken from reference TRBV11-3 and TRBJ1-6, is EAGVVQSPRYKIIEKKQPVAFWCNPISGHNTLYWYLQNLGQGPELLIRYENEEAVDDSQLPKDRFSAERLKGVDSTLKIQPAELGDSAVYLCASSPTGGDSPLHFGNGTRLTVT.

V gene TRBV6-5 combines with J gene TRBJ2-7, with unresolved D. V lost 2 bases and J 5 bases, leaving 16 bases between the germline ends. CDR1 is MNHEY, CDR2 SVGAGI, per germline. This CDR3 has 15 residues. CDR3: CASSYRGPAKDEQYF. The CDR3 DNA reads as TGTGCCAGCAGTTACCGAGGCCCTGCGAAGGACGAGCAGTACTTC.

This clone was counted a single time. CDR3 in amino acids: CATSDLKGQGTETQYF. The CDR3, as DNA: TGTGCCACCAGTGATTTGAAGGGACAGGGCACAGAGACCCAGTACTTC. This rearrangement joins TRBV24-1 to TRBJ2-5; 9 bases map to TRBD1. The CDR3 consists of 16 residues. Germline trimming cut 0 bases from V and 4 bases from J; bases unmatched to any gene: 5. Germline lookup yields CDR1 KGHDR and CDR2 SFDVKD.

The V gene is TRBV7-2, the J gene TRBJ2-5; tentative D call: TRBD2 (5 bases). CDR3 size: 15 residues. V was trimmed by 2 bases and J by 3 bases, leaving 13 bases between them. Germline V gives CDR1 SGHTA, CDR2 FQGNSA. The CDR3 is CASSLTLLGKETQYF. The CDR3 nucleotides are TGTGCCAGCAGCTTAACCTTACTAGGCAAAGAGACCCAGTACTTC.

The chain combines TRBV6-2 or TRBV6-3 with TRBJ1-2, with 7 bases that match TRBD1. There are 16 residues in the CDR3. Germline CDR1 reads MNHEY; CDR2 reads SVGEGT. V was pared by 2 bases and J by 0 bases, with 6 bases of the junction left unmatched. CDR3 protein: CASSYGQARANYGYTF. CDR3 in DNA: TGTGCCAGCAGTTACGGACAGGCGAGGGCTAACTATGGCTACACCTTC.

The chain links TRBV21-1 to TRBJ2-1; TRBD2, as called in the table, went unchecked against the DNA. TRBV21-1 is termed a pseudogene. There are 18 residues in the CDR3. This CDR3 reads CASSKVQTSSVSYNEQFF. DNA for the CDR3: TGTGCCAGCAGCAAAGTACAGACTAGCTCCGTCTCCTACAATGAGCAGTTCTTC.

In this sample, this clone turned up once. The chain employs TRBV9 and TRBJ2-7, with a possible D match to TRBD1 (6 bases). This CDR3 region has 14 residues. Germline V gene sequence: CDR1 SGDLS, CDR2 YYNGEE. The V end was cut by 4 bases, the J end by 3 bases, with 14 bases between. DNA of the CDR3: TGTGCCAGCAGCCAGGACAGTACCCTCTACGAGCAGTACTTC. It codes for CASSQDSTLYEQYF.

The V gene is TRBV4-3, the J gene TRBJ2-7; TRBD1 is a possible D gene (5 bases). This CDR3 is 15 amino acids long. CDR1 is LGHNA and CDR2 is YSLEER in the germline V gene. V was pared by 0 bases and J by 1 base, with 10 bases between. The CDR3 protein is CASSQDRTPSYEQYF. The CDR3 region has the DNA TGCGCCAGCAGCCAAGATAGGACACCTTCCTACGAGCAGTACTTC.

In its sample, this clone was seen once. The chain joins TRBV7-3 to TRBJ1-1; a possible D gene is TRBD1 (5 bases). Germline-derived CDR1 and CDR2 are SGHTA and FQGTGA. The CDR3 totals 15 residues. Trimming removed 5 bases at V and 8 bases at J, with 21 bases between. DNA for the CDR3: TGTGCCAGCAGCCTCACTAGAGACGGGGGGACCGAAGCTTTCTTT. It translates to CASSLTRDGGTEAFF.

The chain has TRBV27 and TRBJ1-4, with TRBD1 matching 7 bases. Germline lookup yields CDR1 MNHEY and CDR2 SMNVEV (reference sequence). V lost 6 bases and J lost 8; bases outside the gene matches: 9. The CDR3 has 14 residues. The CDR3 spells CASRLQGSGEKLFF. CDR3 nucleotides: TGTGCCAGCAGGTTACAGGGGTCCGGGGAAAAACTGTTTTTT.

The J gene is TRBJ2-7, the V gene TRBV27, with D uncertain. Trimming took off 4 bases at V and 4 bases at J, with 14 bases between the two ends. CDR3 length: 14 amino acids. The V gene's germline CDR1 is MNHEY and CDR2 SMNVEV (reference sequence). The CDR3 DNA follows: TGTGCCAGCAGTTCCACCGCTACGCGTTACGAGCAGTACTTC. It translates to CASSSTATRYEQYF.